The present T cell receptor (beta chain) was sequenced within a study of cytomegalovirus exposure and HLA in healthy donors. Study conclusions and caveats: Analyses of presence and absence presupposed an approximately uniform sequencing depth across donors. Several of the most significant clusters appeared, in a later analysis, to be linked to common viral pathogens. Reportedly, cytomegalovirus status was diagnosed with high sensitivity and specificity.

The donors (healthy individuals) were bone marrow donors. Between the trimmed V and J ends, which lost 6 bases and 0 bases, there was a span of 9 bases. Looked up from germline, CDR1 is KGHSH and CDR2 is LQKENI. The length of the CDR3 is 14 residues. Regarding this clone: Its target is not known.

This PCR relied on a set of 60 Vbeta primers and 13 Jbeta primers. Assay used: immunoSEQ multiplex PCR; TCRdb lists only in-frame clones, some missing. The sample shows over 150,000 clones, 84% of them seen only once. The chain employs TRBV18 and TRBJ2-1; unclear D gene. The receptor was isolated from a girl aged 5-17 years in good health and CMV-seropositive. Sequenced sample: PBMCs. The CDR3: CASSRLSSYNEQFF. CDR3 nucleotide sequence: TGTGCCAGCTCGCGACTGAGCTCCTACAATGAGCAGTTCTTC. The complete variable domain, with remaining parts taken from reference TRBV18 and TRBJ2-1, reads NAGVMQNPRHLVRRRGQEARLRCSPMKGHSHVYWYRQLPEEGLKFMVYLQKENIIDESGMPKERFSAEFPKEGPSILRIQQVVRGDSAAYFCASSRLSSYNEQFFGPGTRLTVL.